The rows below give T cell receptor beta chains drawn from one sample of a study of cytomegalovirus exposure and HLA in healthy donors. Clones were sequenced by immunoSEQ multiplex PCR, and TCRdb holds only the in-frame ones, with some missing. The sample has 200,000 to 250,000 clones, around four fifths seen once. The sample taken for sequencing was PBMCs. The receptors shown here come from a boy between 10 and 17 years old in good health and CMV-seronegative. The CDR3 runs from the conserved cysteine through the conserved F or W. D genes are given only for firm matches. The listing skips clone size in some rows; elsewhere it reads once, few, many or a size class.

abundance	j_gene	v_gene	d_gene	CDR3aa	CDR3nt
-	TRBJ2-7	TRBV30	TRBD2	CAWRGGLAGFYEQYF	TGTGCCTGGAGGGGTGGGCTAGCGGGCTTCTACGAGCAGTACTTC
-	TRBJ1-3	TRBV5-1	TRBD1	CASSLSPSGGFGNTIYF	TGCGCCAGCAGCTTGAGTCCCTCAGGGGGCTTTGGAAACACCATATATTTT
-	TRBJ2-4	TRBV4-1	-	CASSQPRSDLAKNIQYF	TGCGCCAGCAGCCAACCCAGAAGCGACTTAGCCAAAAACATTCAGTACTTC
-	TRBJ1-3	TRBV18	-	CASSPTRGGNTIYF	TGTGCCAGCTCACCTACCCGAGGAGGAAACACCATATATTTT
once	TRBJ2-3	TRBV5-1	TRBD2	CASSWYRTSGRSTDTQYF	TGCGCCAGCAGCTGGTACCGGACTAGCGGGAGAAGCACAGATACGCAGTATTTT
-	TRBJ1-2	TRBV18	TRBD1	CASSPPGQGAWDYGYTF	TGTGCCAGCTCACCACCGGGACAGGGGGCATGGGACTATGGCTACACCTTC
-	TRBJ2-7	TRBV5-1	TRBD1	CASSYTGGAEQYF	TGCGCCAGCAGCTACACAGGGGGCGCCGAGCAGTACTTC
-	TRBJ2-7	TRBV7-2	-	CASSRVGGPGKMGEQYF	TGTGCCAGCAGCCGGGTAGGAGGGCCCGGCAAAATGGGCGAGCAGTACTTC
-	TRBJ1-2	TRBV11-3	TRBD1	CASSSDRSTSNYGYTF	TGTGCCAGCAGCTCGGACAGGTCTACTTCTAACTATGGCTACACCTTC
-	TRBJ2-3	TRBV11-3	TRBD2	CASRRSGRVERDTQYF	TGTGCCAGCAGACGTAGCGGGAGGGTAGAAAGGGATACGCAGTATTTT
-	TRBJ2-5	TRBV9	-	CASSDQGWGETQYF	TGTGCCAGCAGCGACCAGGGGTGGGGGGAGACCCAGTACTTC
-	TRBJ1-2	TRBV27	TRBD1	CASSFDRDYTF	TGTGCCAGCAGTTTCGACAGGGACTACACCTTC
-	TRBJ2-5	TRBV7-9	TRBD1	CASSLGEGARFQETQYF	TGTGCCAGCAGCTTAGGAGAGGGGGCCCGCTTCCAAGAGACCCAGTACTTC